This T cell receptor beta chain was sequenced in a study of CD8 T cells in Susac syndrome. The CDR3 extends over 13 amino acids. Looked up from germline, CDR1 is SEHNR and CDR2 is FQNEAQ (reference sequence). Unmatched junction bases numbered 3, after V lost 3 bases and J lost 5 bases. This clonotype appeared a single time. RNA in amounts of roughly 0.45 to 1 ug was reverse transcribed with random hexamers. Amplification of TCR beta CDR3 was carried out by immunoSEQ multiplex PCR, which covered 54 Vbeta and 13 Jbeta segments. TCRdb processed the immunoSEQ multiplex PCR reads anew with MiXCR; each CDR3 protein has one entry. In the table there are under 350,000 distinct CDR3 sequences, 92% of which are singletons. Sequencing of TCR beta was undertaken in CD8+ and CD4+ T cells derived from blood. The TEMRA cells underwent FACS enrichment, while the CD8+ and CD4+ T cells underwent negative isolation.

The rearrangement links TRBV7-9 to TRBJ2-5, with 7 bases matching TRBD1. The sequence derives from a human donor with multiple sclerosis. The sequencing input was CD4+ T cells from PBMCs. CDR3 DNA: TGTGCCAGCAGCTTTACAGGGGACGAGACCCAGTACTTC. This translates into CASSFTGDETQYF.